These 25 T cell receptor beta chains came from one sample sequenced in a study of PD-L1 blockade in urothelial cancer. Clones were sequenced by immunoSEQ multiplex PCR, and TCRdb holds only the in-frame ones, with some missing. The sample contains 37,000 or so clones, roughly four fifths of which appear only once. The specimen comprised PBMCs, sampled around atezolizumab (anti-PD-L1) treatment. The receptors stem from a man aged 55 to 70 with urothelial cancer.

Note on this clone: Germline is not matched at one junction end, which may reflect a read error. The gene calls are TRBV7-9 and TRBJ2-7, with 7 positions matching TRBD1. The CDR3 length is 14 residues. Germline V gene lookup returns CDR1 SEHNR and CDR2 FQNEAQ (reference sequence). The CDR3 protein is CASSLGTGSNEQYF. CDR3 sequence (DNA): TGTGCCAGCAGCTTAGGGACAGGCTCCAACGAGCAGTACTTC.

The V call is TRBV27, the J call TRBJ2-7, with TRBD2 as a possible D gene (5 bases). Trimming removed 6 bases from V and 3 bases from J, with 6 bases in between. This CDR3 has 11 amino acids. The germline V gene has CDR1 MNHEY and CDR2 SMNVEV (reference sequence). CDR3 DNA sequence: TGTGCCAGCAGGGGGAGCTACGAGCAGTACTTC. It translates to CASRGSYEQYF.

The chain is built from TRBV1 and TRBJ1-5. TRBV1 is assigned pseudogene status. The CDR3 length is 15 residues. The CDR3 coding sequence is TGCACCAGCAGCCAAGGAGGTCAGCACAATCAGCCCCAGCATTTT. This translates into CTSSQGGQHNQPQHF.

The V call is TRBV7-3, the J call TRBJ1-1; D unclear. Germline CDR1 SGHTA, CDR2 FQGTGA. Trimming removed 3 bases at V and 1 base at J, with 9 bases between. This CDR3 comprises 14 residues. The CDR3 is CASSFTGGNTEAFF. In nucleotides, the CDR3 is TGTGCCAGCAGCTTCACGGGAGGGAACACTGAAGCTTTCTTT.

In nucleotides, the CDR3 is TGCGCCAGCAGTCGGGACAGAATAAATGAGCAGTTCTTC. Protein: CASSRDRINEQFF. V and J are TRBV10-1 and TRBJ2-1; TRBD1 aligns across 7 bases. CDR1 is WNHNN, CDR2 SYGVQD, per germline (reference sequence). The CDR3 is 13 residues long. V dropped 5 bases and J dropped 7; count of bases not matched to a gene: 5.

This chain uses TRBV7-8 with TRBJ1-1, with D possibly TRBD1 on 6 matching bases. Trimming pared 0 bases from V and 5 bases from J, leaving 19 bases between. The length of the CDR3 is 17 residues. Germline assignment: CDR1 SGHVS and CDR2 FQNEAQ. CDR3 amino acids: CASSLAHPYQGLTEAFF. The CDR3 coding sequence is TGTGCCAGCAGCTTAGCTCACCCTTATCAGGGGCTGACTGAAGCTTTCTTT. The full variable domain, completed using reference TRBV7-8 and TRBJ1-1, is GAGVSQSPRYKVAKRGQDVALRCDPISGHVSLFWYQQALGQGPEFLTYFQNEAQLDKSGLPSDRFFAERPEGSVSTLKIQRTQQEDSAVYLCASSLAHPYQGLTEAFFGQGTRLTVV.

The rearrangement joins TRBV19 to TRBJ2-7, with D unresolved. The germline V gene has CDR1 LNHDA and CDR2 SQIVND (reference sequence). Trimming took 5 bases from V and 2 from J, leaving 19 bases between them. The CDR3 is made up of 16 amino acids. The CDR3 sequence: CASSVTGSQSPYEQYF. The CDR3 coding sequence is TGTGCCAGTAGTGTCACCGGGTCGCAATCGCCCTACGAGCAGTACTTC. Together with reference TRBV19 and TRBJ2-7, the CDR3 gives the full variable domain: DGGITQSPKYLFRKEGQNVTLSCEQNLNHDAMYWYRQDPGQGLRLIYYSQIVNDFQKGDIAEGYSVSREKKESFPLTVTSAQKNPTAFYLCASSVTGSQSPYEQYFGPGTRLTVT.

J is TRBJ1-5 and V is TRBV5-1; 7 positions match TRBD1. V shed 0 bases, J shed 1 base, and the junction held 1 base outside the gene matches. The CDR3 extends over 15 amino acids. Per the germline V gene, CDR1 is SGHRS and CDR2 is YFSETQ. Here the CDR3 reads CASSLEGQSNQPQHF. The CDR3 DNA is TGCGCCAGCAGCTTGGAGGGACAGAGCAATCAGCCCCAGCATTTT.

The chain combines TRBV5-1 with TRBJ2-3, with TRBD2 matching over 7 bases. This CDR3 has 15 amino acids. Losses at the gene ends were 5 bases for V and 2 bases for J; bases not matched to a gene: 8. Looked up from germline, CDR1 is SGHRS and CDR2 is YFSETQ. CDR3 bases: TGCGCCAGCAGGAGCGGGAATGGGGCCACAGATACGCAGTATTTT. Protein product: CASRSGNGATDTQYF.

The CDR3 here is CASSKGLAGDTQYF. In nucleotides, the CDR3 is TGTGCCAGCAGCAAGGGACTAGCGGGAGATACGCAGTATTTT. This sequence joins TRBV7-2 and TRBJ2-3; 12 nucleotides align to TRBD2. This CDR3 spans 14 amino acids. Germline V lookup: CDR1 SGHTA, CDR2 FQGNSA. Trimming cost V 5 bases and J 5 bases; bases outside gene matches: 2.

This sequence joins TRBV5-5 and TRBJ2-7; D perhaps matches TRBD1 (5 bases). In germline, CDR1 is SGHKS, CDR2 YYEKEE (reference sequence). The CDR3 spans 13 residues. The V end was cut by 2 bases, the J end by 6 bases, with 12 bases between. In nucleotides, the CDR3 is TGTGCCAGCAGCTTCTTCAGGGAAGGCGAGCAGTACTTC. Translating gives CASSFFREGEQYF.

The genes are TRBV19 and TRBJ1-2; TRBD1 matches at 7 bases. Germline CDR1 is LNHDA and CDR2 is SQIVND (reference sequence). Trimming cost V 7 bases and J 5 bases; bases outside gene matches: 10. This CDR3 contains 14 residues. CDR3 in DNA: TGTGCCAGTACCATGGGTGGGGACAGTTATGGCTACACCTTC. As protein: CASTMGGDSYGYTF.

The chain combines TRBV6-5 with TRBJ2-5; TRBD2 matches 7 bases. Germline CDR1 and CDR2: MNHEY and SVGAGI. There are 14 residues in the CDR3. J was trimmed by 5 bases and V by 4 bases; bases with no gene match: 7. CDR3 sequence: CASSSREGGETQYF. CDR3 bases: TGTGCCAGCAGTTCCAGGGAGGGTGGGGAGACCCAGTACTTC.

This clone occurred once. The chain joins TRBV5-4 to TRBJ1-2, with D perhaps TRBD1 (6 bases). V was cut by 5 bases and J by 7 bases, with 18 bases left in between. The CDR3 is 14 residues long. Germline V CDR1 and CDR2: SGHNT, YYREEE (reference sequence). The CDR3 DNA follows: TGTGCCAGCAGGTTCATAGGGGGGGATTCTGGCTACACCTTC. The encoded protein is CASRFIGGDSGYTF.

This chain joins TRBV18 and TRBJ1-3, with 10 bases identical to TRBD1. Germline V gives CDR1 KGHSH, CDR2 LQKENI. The CDR3 consists of 15 residues. J gave up 3 bases and V 3 bases, and 2 bases lay outside the gene matches. The CDR3 bases are TGTGCCAGCTCACCCGGGACAGGGGTTGGAAACACCATATATTTT. Its protein product is CASSPGTGVGNTIYF.

V and J are TRBV28 and TRBJ2-7; possibly TRBD2 for D (5 bases). Germline V CDR1 and CDR2: MDHEN, SYDVKM. The CDR3 covers 16 residues. The V end was cut by 5 bases, the J end by 2 bases, with 19 bases between. The CDR3 bases are TGTGCCAGCAGTGCCACCGGGGTTGTGGGTCCCTACGAGCAGTACTTC. The encoded protein is CASSATGVVGPYEQYF.

This chain's CDR3 is CAISEQGQGRPETQYF. The CDR3 DNA is TGTGCCATCAGTGAGCAGGGACAGGGGCGACCAGAGACCCAGTACTTC. The genes are TRBV10-3 and TRBJ2-5; 10 bases align to TRBD1. The J segment lost 4 bases and the V segment lost 2 bases, leaving 7 bases of the junction unmatched. Germline V gives CDR1 ENHRY, CDR2 SYGVKD. There are 16 residues in the CDR3.

V and J are TRBV18 and TRBJ2-5; possibly TRBD1 for D (5 bases). CDR3 length: 15 residues. Germline CDR1 is KGHSH and CDR2 is LQKENI. The ends were cut back, 2 bases at V and 5 bases at J, with 15 bases in the middle. The CDR3 nucleotides are TGTGCCAGCTCACCAGACTTGCTTCCAGGGGAGACCCAGTACTTC. Its translation is CASSPDLLPGETQYF.

V gene TRBV7-8 combines with J gene TRBJ2-1; TRBD2 matches 10 bases. This CDR3 has 15 amino acids. V was clipped by 2 bases and J by 8 bases; unmatched bases: 6. Per the germline V gene, CDR1 is SGHVS and CDR2 is FQNEAQ. CDR3: CASSLLAGAADEQFF. CDR3 nucleotides: TGTGCCAGCAGCTTACTAGCGGGGGCTGCCGATGAGCAGTTCTTC.

CDR3: CASSERTSGGTLLSYEQYF. DNA for the CDR3: TGCGCCAGCAGTGAGCGTACTAGCGGGGGGACCCTCCTCTCCTACGAGCAGTACTTC. The chain links TRBV10-2 to TRBJ2-7; 12 positions match TRBD2. Germline V gives CDR1 WSHSY, CDR2 SAAADI. J was trimmed by 0 bases and V by 2 bases; bases with no gene match: 11. The length of the CDR3 is 19 residues.

This clone is classed as medium-sized. The chain has TRBV21-1 and TRBJ1-5; TRBD1 is the table's D call, not checked against the DNA. TRBV21-1 is noted as a pseudogene. The CDR3 is 11 residues long. The chain's CDR3 is CASSGAVPQHF. For the CDR3, the DNA is TGTGCCAGCAGCGGGGCTGTGCCCCAGCATTTT.

This clone occurred once. CDR3 sequence reads: CASSLGRNTEAFF. The CDR3 coding sequence is TGTGCCAGCAGTTTGGGCAGGAACACTGAAGCTTTCTTT. The V call is TRBV6-4, the J call TRBJ1-1, with D unclear. There are 13 residues in the CDR3. V shed 5 bases and J shed 1 base, with 8 bases lying between them. Germline V gene sequence: CDR1 MRHNA, CDR2 SNTAGT.

The chain couples TRBV2 to TRBJ1-3; 7 bases match TRBD1. This CDR3 comprises 15 residues. In germline, CDR1 is SNHLY, CDR2 FYNNEI. V was pared by 6 bases and J by 0 bases, with 5 bases of the junction left unmatched. The CDR3 DNA follows: TGTGCCAGCAGCCACCGGGACAGCTCTGGAAACACCATATATTTT. Protein: CASSHRDSSGNTIYF. Filled out from reference TRBV2 and TRBJ1-3, the complete variable domain reads EPEVTQTPSHQVTQMGQEVILRCVPISNHLYFYWYRQILGQKVEFLVSFYNNEISEKSEIFDDQFSVERPDGSNFTLKIRSTKLEDSAMYFCASSHRDSSGNTIYFGEGSWLTVV.

This clone has just a few counts. The chain is built from TRBV30 and TRBJ2-3, with 16 bases matching TRBD2. From germline, CDR1 is GTSNPN and CDR2 SVGIG (reference sequence). There are 17 residues in the CDR3. Trimming took 1 base from V and 5 from J; bases not matched to a gene: 6. The CDR3 DNA reads TGTGCCTGGAGTGCCGGGACTAGCGGGGGGGCTCTAGATACGCAGTATTTT. This translates into CAWSAGTSGGALDTQYF.

The chain uses TRBV6-1 and TRBJ2-5; TRBD1 aligns across 11 bases. V shed 5 bases and J 4 bases; nucleotides not matched to a gene: 3. CDR1 is MNHNS and CDR2 is SASEGT in the germline V gene. The CDR3 covers 14 residues. The CDR3 DNA sequence: TGTGCCAGCAGTCTCGGGACAGGGGGAGAGACCCAGTACTTC. As protein: CASSLGTGGETQYF.